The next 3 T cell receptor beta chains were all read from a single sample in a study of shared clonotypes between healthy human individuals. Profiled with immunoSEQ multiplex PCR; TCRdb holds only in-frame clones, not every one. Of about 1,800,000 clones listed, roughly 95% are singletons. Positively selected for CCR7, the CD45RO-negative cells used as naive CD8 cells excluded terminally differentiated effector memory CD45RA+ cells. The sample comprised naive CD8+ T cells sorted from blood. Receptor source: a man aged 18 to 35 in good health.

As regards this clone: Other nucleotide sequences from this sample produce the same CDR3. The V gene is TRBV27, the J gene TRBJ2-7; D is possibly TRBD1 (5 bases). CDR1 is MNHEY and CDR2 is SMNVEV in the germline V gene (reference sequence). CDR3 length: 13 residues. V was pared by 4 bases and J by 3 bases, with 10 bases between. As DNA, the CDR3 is TGTGCCAGCAGTTCAGGGCTGGGCTACGAGCAGTACTTC. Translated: CASSSGLGYEQYF.

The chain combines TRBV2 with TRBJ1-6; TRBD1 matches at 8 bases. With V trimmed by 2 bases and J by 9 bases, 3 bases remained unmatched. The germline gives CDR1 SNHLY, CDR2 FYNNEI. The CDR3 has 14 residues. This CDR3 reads CASSESGGGSPLHF. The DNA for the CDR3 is TGTGCCAGCAGTGAATCAGGGGGCGGTTCACCCCTCCACTTT.

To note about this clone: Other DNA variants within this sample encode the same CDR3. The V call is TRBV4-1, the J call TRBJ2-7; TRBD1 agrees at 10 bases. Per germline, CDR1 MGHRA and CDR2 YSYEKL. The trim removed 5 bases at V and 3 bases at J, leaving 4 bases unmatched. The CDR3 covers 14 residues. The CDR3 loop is CASSLGQGNYEQYF. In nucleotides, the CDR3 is TGCGCCAGCAGCTTGGGACAGGGGAACTACGAGCAGTACTTC.